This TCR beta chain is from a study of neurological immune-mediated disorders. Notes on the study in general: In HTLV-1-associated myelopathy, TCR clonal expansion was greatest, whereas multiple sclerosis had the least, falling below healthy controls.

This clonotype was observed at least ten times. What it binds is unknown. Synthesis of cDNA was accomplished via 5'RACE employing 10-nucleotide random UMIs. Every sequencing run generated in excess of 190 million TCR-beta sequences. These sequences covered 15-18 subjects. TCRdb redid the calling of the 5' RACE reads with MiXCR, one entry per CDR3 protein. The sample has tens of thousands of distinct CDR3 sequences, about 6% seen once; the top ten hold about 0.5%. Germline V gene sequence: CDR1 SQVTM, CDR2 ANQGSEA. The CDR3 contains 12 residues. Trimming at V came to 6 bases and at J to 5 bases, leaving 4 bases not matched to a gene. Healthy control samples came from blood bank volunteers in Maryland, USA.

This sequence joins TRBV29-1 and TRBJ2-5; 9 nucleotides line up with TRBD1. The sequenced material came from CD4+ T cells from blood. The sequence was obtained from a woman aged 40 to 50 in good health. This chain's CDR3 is CSVYRGPETQYF. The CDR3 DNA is TGCAGCGTCTACAGGGGGCCGGAGACCCAGTACTTC.